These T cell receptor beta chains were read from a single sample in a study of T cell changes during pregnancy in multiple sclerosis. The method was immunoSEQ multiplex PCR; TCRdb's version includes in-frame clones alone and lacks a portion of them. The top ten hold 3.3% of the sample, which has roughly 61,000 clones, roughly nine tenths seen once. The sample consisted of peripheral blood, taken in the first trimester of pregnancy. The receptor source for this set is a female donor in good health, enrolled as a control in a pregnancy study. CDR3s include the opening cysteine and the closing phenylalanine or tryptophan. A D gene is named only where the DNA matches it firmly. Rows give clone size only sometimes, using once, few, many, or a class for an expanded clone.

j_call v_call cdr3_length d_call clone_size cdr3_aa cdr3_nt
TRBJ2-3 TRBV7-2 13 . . CASSPLSTDTQYF TGTGCCAGCAGCCCCTTGAGCACAGATACGCAGTATTTT
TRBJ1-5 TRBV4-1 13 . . CASSQEISQPQHF TGCGCCAGCAGCCAAGAAATTAGTCAGCCCCAGCATTTT
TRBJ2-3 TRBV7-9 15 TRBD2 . CASSSTGGGAAAQYF TGTGCCAGCAGCTCCACCGGGGGAGGGGCCGCCGCGCAGTATTTT
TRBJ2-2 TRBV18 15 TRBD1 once CASSLGQGDTGELFF TGTGCCAGCTCACTAGGACAGGGCGACACCGGGGAGCTGTTTTTT
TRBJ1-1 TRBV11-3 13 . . CASSLVEYTEAFF TGTGCCAGCAGCTTAGTAGAGTACACTGAAGCTTTCTTT
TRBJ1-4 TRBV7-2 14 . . CASSRTETNEKLFF TGTGCCAGCAGCAGGACAGAGACTAATGAAAAACTGTTTTTT
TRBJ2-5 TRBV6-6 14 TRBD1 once CASSPGTVQETQYF TGTGCCAGCAGTCCTGGGACAGTCCAAGAGACCCAGTACTTC
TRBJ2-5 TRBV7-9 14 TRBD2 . CASSPGTSQETQYF TGTGCCAGCAGCCCCGGGACTAGTCAAGAGACCCAGTACTTC
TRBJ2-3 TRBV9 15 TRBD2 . CASSASGGGTDTQYF TGTGCCAGCAGCGCTAGCGGGGGGGGCACAGATACGCAGTATTTT
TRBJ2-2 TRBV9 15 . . CASSVRQASTGELFF TGTGCCAGCAGCGTAAGGCAGGCGAGCACCGGGGAGCTGTTTTTT
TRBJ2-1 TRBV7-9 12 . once CASSPTGPPRFF TGTGCCAGCAGCCCCACAGGGCCCCCCCGGTTCTTC
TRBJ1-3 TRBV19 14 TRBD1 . CASRGQGTGNTIYF TGTGCCAGTAGAGGACAGGGGACTGGAAACACCATATATTTT
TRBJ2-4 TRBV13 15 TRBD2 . CASSPSGTSENIQYF TGTGCCAGCAGCCCCTCTGGGACTAGCGAAAACATTCAGTACTTC